This TCR beta chain was observed in a study of memory CD4+ T cells and cytomegalovirus serostatus. Study conclusions and caveats: CMV serostatus prediction reached median AUC approximately 0.95, or 0.91 with US-trained model. Of around 160 reported CMV TCRbeta sequences, roughly 70 were found in memory CD4+ repertoires.

The authors' processing: After removing out-of-frame reads, approximately 2 million distinct TCRbeta sequences remained. The assay was immunoSEQ multiplex PCR, and TCRdb's table has in-frame clones only and misses some. That table is the source of V, J and clone size, and D and trimming were worked out from the DNA. The data hold approximately 53,000 clones, with 70% to 85% observed a single time. The sort gate was single viable CD3+CD4+CD8-CD45RO+ cells for memory CD4+ T cells. CMV serostatus came from serum IgG against pp150, pp28, p38, p52. There are 13 residues in the CDR3. V was shortened by 5 bases and J by 7 bases, with 14 bases between the two germline ends. Germline CDR1 KGHSH, CDR2 LQKENI. As to this clone: Its target is unknown.

What was sequenced was memory CD4+ T cells from blood. The sequence was collected from an adult in good health and CMV-seronegative. The chain is built from TRBV18 and TRBJ1-1; D is possibly TRBD1 (5 bases). The CDR3 is CASSTPGLLEAFF. The CDR3 bases are TGTGCCAGCTCAACCCCGGGGCTGCTTGAAGCTTTCTTT.